Listed below are T cell receptor beta chains from one sample, sequenced in a study of regulatory T cells in long-lasting Graves disease. One entry per CDR3 protein, called by TCRdb with MiXCR from the multiplex PCR reads. The sample holds about 400,000 distinct CDR3 sequences, around 15% seen once. These data were likewise used in another study, on T cells in Graves' hyperthyroidism and ophthalmopathy.

Material: peripheral blood mononuclear cells (PBMCs), obtained at new diagnosis, from a patient treated with antithyroid drugs. The receptors here all came from a young woman with Graves disease. The CDR3 runs from the conserved cysteine through the conserved F or W. The D gene is left open where the match is weak. Some rows mark clone size as missing; the rest say once, few, many or name a class of expanded clone.

J: TRBJ2-7
D: NA
size: many
V: TRBV28
DNA: TGTGCCAGCAGAACTCAGGGTCGCTACGAGCAGTACTTC
CDR3: CASRTQGRYEQYF

J: TRBJ1-2
D: NA
size: many
V: TRBV7-2
DNA: TGTGCCAGCAGCTTAGGTTTCCAGTCCTCCAACTATGGCTACACCTTC
CDR3: CASSLGFQSSNYGYTF

J: TRBJ1-2
D: NA
size: many
V: TRBV30
DNA: TGTGCCTGGAGGCGGACAGATTTTTATGGCTACACCTTC
CDR3: CAWRRTDFYGYTF

J: TRBJ1-2
D: TRBD1
size: many
V: TRBV30
DNA: TGTGCCTGGAGGCAGGGGGCGGACACCTTC
CDR3: CAWRQGADTF

J: TRBJ1-2
D: NA
size: many
V: TRBV10-3
DNA: TGTGCCATCAGTTCCCCCCTGGGCAGGGGTGGCTACACCTTC
CDR3: CAISSPLGRGGYTF

J: TRBJ1-5
D: NA
size: NA
V: TRBV5-8
DNA: TGTGCCAGCAGCTCAGAATGGGGGAAAGGGGGGGATCAGCCCCAGCATTTT
CDR3: CASSSEWGKGGDQPQHF

J: TRBJ1-1
D: NA
size: many
V: TRBV2
DNA: TGTGCCAGCAGTTACGACAGTCCTGAAGCTTTCTTT
CDR3: CASSYDSPEAFF

J: TRBJ2-1
D: TRBD1
size: many
V: TRBV7-2
DNA: TGTGCCAGCAGCTCCGACGGGACAGGGACCAATGAGCAGTTCTTC
CDR3: CASSSDGTGTNEQFF

J: TRBJ2-7
D: NA
size: many
V: TRBV7-9
DNA: TGTGCCAGCAGACCCAAGGACAAGGACTACGAGCAGTACTTC
CDR3: CASRPKDKDYEQYF

J: TRBJ1-5
D: NA
size: many
V: TRBV2
DNA: TGTGCCAGCATGGCCGTAGGGGATCAGCCCCAGCATTTT
CDR3: CASMAVGDQPQHF

J: TRBJ2-1
D: TRBD1
size: many
V: TRBV15
DNA: TGTGCCACCAGCAGATTCCGGGACAGGGGCTACAATGAGCAGTTCTTC
CDR3: CATSRFRDRGYNEQFF

J: TRBJ1-1
D: TRBD1
size: few
V: TRBV12-3/TRBV12-4
DNA: TGTGCCAGCGGTTCCGGGGACAGGAACACTGAAGCTTTCTTT
CDR3: CASGSGDRNTEAFF

J: TRBJ2-3
D: TRBD2
size: few
V: TRBV5-1
DNA: TGCGCCAGCAGCCCCGGGACTAGCGGGGGCACCACGGCAGATACGCAGTATTTT
CDR3: CASSPGTSGGTTADTQYF

J: TRBJ2-7
D: TRBD1
size: NA
V: TRBV6-1
DNA: TGTGCCAGCAGCCCGCGACAGGGGGCAAGGCACGAGCAGTACTTC
CDR3: CASSPRQGARHEQYF

J: TRBJ2-3
D: TRBD2
size: many
V: TRBV15
DNA: TGTGCCACCAGCAGAGATCCCAGCAGACTAGCGGGGAAGGGAGATACGCAGTATTTT
CDR3: CATSRDPSRLAGKGDTQYF

J: TRBJ2-6
D: NA
size: NA
V: TRBV6-1
DNA: TGTGCCAGCACCCCCCGGGCTGCGGGGTACAGCTCTGGGGCCAACGTCCTGACTTTC
CDR3: CASTPRAAGYSSGANVLTF

J: TRBJ2-3
D: TRBD2
size: many
V: TRBV2
DNA: TGTGCCAGCAGGACGGGGGGGGGGGGCACAGATACGCAGTATTTT
CDR3: CASRTGGGGTDTQYF

J: TRBJ2-3
D: NA
size: many
V: TRBV7-9
DNA: TGTGCCAGCAGCGTTCTGGGCCGAGAACGCACAGATACGCAGTATTTT
CDR3: CASSVLGRERTDTQYF

J: TRBJ1-5
D: TRBD1
size: few
V: TRBV11-3
DNA: TGTGCCAGCTCCGGGACAGGGCAATATAGCAATCAGCCCCAGCATTTT
CDR3: CASSGTGQYSNQPQHF

J: TRBJ2-7
D: NA
size: many
V: TRBV6-1
DNA: TGTGCCAGCAGTCTTGGGACACCCGGCTACGAGCAGTACTTC
CDR3: CASSLGTPGYEQYF

J: TRBJ2-6
D: NA
size: many
V: TRBV20-1
DNA: TGCAGTGCCCCCGTGCGGTCCGGGGCCAACGTCCTGACTTTC
CDR3: CSAPVRSGANVLTF

J: TRBJ1-1
D: TRBD1
size: many
V: TRBV12-3/TRBV12-4
DNA: TGTGCCAGCGCCTTTCGACAGGGCGGGACTGAAGCTTTCTTT
CDR3: CASAFRQGGTEAFF

J: TRBJ2-2
D: NA
size: many
V: TRBV28
DNA: TGTGCCAGCAGAACCTTAGCAAGCGGACGGGGCGGGGAGCTGTTTTTT
CDR3: CASRTLASGRGGELFF

J: TRBJ2-7
D: NA
size: NA
V: TRBV20-1
DNA: TGCAGTGCTAGAGGGGTCGAGCACGAGCAGTACTTC
CDR3: CSARGVEHEQYF

J: TRBJ2-3
D: TRBD1
size: many
V: TRBV28
DNA: TGTGCCAGCAGTCATTCGACAGGGTCCGTGGATACGCAGTATTTT
CDR3: CASSHSTGSVDTQYF

J: TRBJ2-7
D: TRBD2
size: many
V: TRBV2
DNA: TGTGCCAGCAGTGATGAGGCTGCAGCGGGACTGTACTTC
CDR3: CASSDEAAAGLYF

J: TRBJ2-3
D: NA
size: many
V: TRBV5-1
DNA: TGCGCCAGCAGCTCATACCGACCGGCCAGCACAGATACGCAGTATTTT
CDR3: CASSSYRPASTDTQYF

J: TRBJ2-2
D: TRBD1
size: NA
V: TRBV4-1
DNA: TGCGCCAGCAGCCAAGAGGGCAGGGGGACAACCGCGAACACCGGGGAGCTGTTTTTT
CDR3: CASSQEGRGTTANTGELFF

J: TRBJ2-1
D: NA
size: few
V: TRBV10-2
DNA: TGCGCCAGCAGTAAGAATGGGGATGAGCAGTTCTTC
CDR3: CASSKNGDEQFF

J: TRBJ1-1
D: NA
size: many
V: TRBV5-1
DNA: TGTGCCAGCAGCTTAGAACAGGGGAACACTGAAGCTTTCTTT
CDR3: CASSLEQGNTEAFF

J: TRBJ1-2
D: NA
size: many
V: TRBV2
DNA: TGTGCCAGCAGTAAAGAGGGCGGTAACTATGGCTACACCTTC
CDR3: CASSKEGGNYGYTF

J: TRBJ1-1
D: NA
size: NA
V: TRBV20-1
DNA: TGCAGTGCTACGAAGGACAGTATGAACACTGAAGCTTTCTTT
CDR3: CSATKDSMNTEAFF

J: TRBJ2-7
D: TRBD2
size: many
V: TRBV20-1
DNA: TGCAGTGCTAGAGCCAGCGTGGTAGCGGGAGATCACGAGCAGTACTTC
CDR3: CSARASVVAGDHEQYF

J: TRBJ1-2
D: NA
size: many
V: TRBV3-1
DNA: TGTGCCAGCAGCCACGGAACCGCGGCGACGAGCTCCGGCTACACCTTC
CDR3: CASSHGTAATSSGYTF

J: TRBJ2-7
D: NA
size: many
V: TRBV7-8
DNA: TGTGCCAGCAGCTTAGCGCGAAGTTACGAGCAGTACTTC
CDR3: CASSLARSYEQYF

J: TRBJ2-2
D: NA
size: NA
V: TRBV29-1
DNA: TGCAGCGTTTGGGACACCGGGGAGCTGTTTTTT
CDR3: CSVWDTGELFF

J: TRBJ2-1
D: TRBD2
size: many
V: TRBV2
DNA: TGTGCCAGCGCGGTAGCGGACATCCCGGGGGGTGAGCAGTTCTTC
CDR3: CASAVADIPGGEQFF

J: TRBJ1-3
D: NA
size: few
V: TRBV19
DNA: TGTGCCAGTAGACAAAGCACAGGGTTCGGAAACACCATATATTTT
CDR3: CASRQSTGFGNTIYF

J: TRBJ1-4
D: NA
size: many
V: TRBV5-1
DNA: TGCGCCAGCAGCCAAGCGGGTTCAACTAATGAAAAACTGTTTTTT
CDR3: CASSQAGSTNEKLFF

J: TRBJ2-7
D: NA
size: many
V: TRBV3-1
DNA: TGTGCCAGCAGCCAAGCTGGAGGGTTTGGCGAGCAGTACTTC
CDR3: CASSQAGGFGEQYF

J: TRBJ1-2
D: NA
size: NA
V: TRBV10-2
DNA: TGCGCCAGCAGTGAATATTACTCGACAGGCAACATCCAAGCTAACTATGGCTACACCTTC
CDR3: CASSEYYSTGNIQANYGYTF

J: TRBJ2-6
D: NA
size: many
V: TRBV7-8
DNA: TGTGCCAGCGAGGTGGGAGGGGCCAACGTCCTGACTTTC
CDR3: CASEVGGANVLTF

J: TRBJ1-2
D: TRBD1
size: NA
V: TRBV19
DNA: TGTGCCAGTACCGTCGACAGGGGGTATGGCTACACCTTC
CDR3: CASTVDRGYGYTF

J: TRBJ2-7
D: NA
size: NA
V: TRBV29-1
DNA: TGCAGCGTACTCAAACTAGGGCCCTACGAGCAGTACTTC
CDR3: CSVLKLGPYEQYF

J: TRBJ2-7
D: TRBD1
size: many
V: TRBV14
DNA: TGTGCCAGCAGCCTAGTAGACAGGGGGCCAGGGTACGAGCAGTACTTC
CDR3: CASSLVDRGPGYEQYF

J: TRBJ2-1
D: NA
size: many
V: TRBV12-3/TRBV12-4
DNA: TGTGCCAGCAGTGCCGGGACGGCCCCTTACAATGAGCAGTTCTTC
CDR3: CASSAGTAPYNEQFF

J: TRBJ2-2
D: NA
size: many
V: TRBV6-2/TRBV6-3
DNA: TGTGCCAGCAGTTACTCCAGGTCGAACACCGGGGAGCTGTTTTTT
CDR3: CASSYSRSNTGELFF

J: TRBJ1-2
D: TRBD1
size: few
V: TRBV29-1
DNA: TGCAGCGCGGGGCCTGGACAGGGCTATGGCTACACCTTC
CDR3: CSAGPGQGYGYTF

J: TRBJ1-3
D: NA
size: many
V: TRBV28
DNA: TGTGCCAGCAGCCTCACAGGGCCCTCAGGAAACACCATATATTTT
CDR3: CASSLTGPSGNTIYF

J: TRBJ2-3
D: TRBD2
size: NA
V: TRBV6-5
DNA: TGTGCCAGCAGTTCCACGGGACTACCTTTGACAGATACGCAGTATTTT
CDR3: CASSSTGLPLTDTQYF

J: TRBJ1-5
D: NA
size: many
V: TRBV2
DNA: TGTGCCAGCAGCCCTGACAGCTATAGCAATCAGCCCCAGCATTTT
CDR3: CASSPDSYSNQPQHF

J: TRBJ2-1
D: TRBD2
size: few
V: TRBV11-3
DNA: TGTGCCAGCAGCGAATCTAGCGGGGGGGCCTACAATGAGCAGTTCTTC
CDR3: CASSESSGGAYNEQFF

J: TRBJ1-2
D: NA
size: many
V: TRBV2
DNA: TGTGCCAGCAGTGCCTCGTTTGGGGACTATGGCTACACCTTC
CDR3: CASSASFGDYGYTF

J: TRBJ2-5
D: NA
size: many
V: TRBV20-1
DNA: TGCAGTGCTAGACGGGACTTGAGGGAGACCCAGTACTTC
CDR3: CSARRDLRETQYF